Given below is one T cell receptor (beta chain) in context. Its antigen remains unknown. PCR used 60 Vbeta primers and 13 Jbeta primers. TCRdb's copy holds only in-frame clones and misses some; the assay was immunoSEQ multiplex PCR. Of over 80,000 clones detected, 73% appear once; the ten largest clones hold 3.5% to 4.5%. The data originate from a study of cytomegalovirus exposure and HLA in healthy donors. Study findings and constraints: Altogether, some 170 TCR beta chains were recorded as cytomegalovirus-associated. Later genetic work tied a missense DCLRE1C variant to beta-chain V and J trimming. Accurate prediction of most subjects' HLA-A and HLA-B alleles from TCR beta sequences was reported.

Losses at the gene ends were 8 bases for V and 5 bases for J; bases not matched to a gene: 13. The CDR3 extends over 15 amino acids. In germline, CDR1 is MGHDK, CDR2 SYGVNS. Sequenced material: PBMCs. This chain links TRBV25-1 with TRBJ2-3; 7 bases are shared with TRBD2. This sequence was found in a man in his forties or fifties in good health and CMV-seronegative. In DNA form, the CDR3 reads TGTGCCAGCTCACCTTTTTGGGAGGGAAGAGATACGCAGTATTTT. This sequence encodes CASSPFWEGRDTQYF.